A single sample is the source of the 31 T cell receptor beta chains below, sequenced in a study of CD8 T cells in ankylosing spondylitis. Antigens of these TCRs are unknown. TCRdb recomputed calls from the 5' RACE reads with MiXCR, one row per CDR3 protein. The sample includes hundreds of thousands of distinct CDR3 sequences, approximately 17% of them seen just once. Study-level points and caveats: The study identified a TCR beta motif of 7 or 8 highly homologous variants that appeared characteristic of ankylosing spondylitis blood.

What was sequenced was blood, either unsorted or a sorted T cell fraction (not recorded which). The receptors come from a male donor with ankylosing spondylitis.

This chain joins TRBV4-1 and TRBJ2-2; a possible D gene is TRBD2 (6 bases). CDR1 is MGHRA, CDR2 YSYEKL, per germline. V shed 1 base and J shed 5 bases, with 23 bases lying between them. The CDR3 has 19 amino acids. CDR3 coding DNA: TGCGCCAGCAGCCAAGTCGGGGGAGTAGGAGTTTTATATACCGGGGAGCTGTTTTTT. It translates to CASSQVGGVGVLYTGELFF.

Comments on this clonotype: One base away lies a much larger clone, so this may be a sequencing read error. This sequence joins TRBV4-1 and TRBJ2-3, with TRBD2 identical over 15 bases. Unmatched junction bases numbered 14, after V lost 0 bases and J lost 4 bases. This CDR3 has 21 residues. Germline CDR1 reads MGHRA; CDR2 reads YSYEKL. CDR3 amino acids: CASSQDLVGTSGRKYSDTQYF. For the CDR3, the DNA is TGCGCCAGCAGCCAAGATCTAGTGGGGACTAGCGGGAGGAAGTACTCAGATACGCAGTATTTT.

This chain joins TRBV5-1 and TRBJ2-7; possible D gene TRBD1, 6 bases. This CDR3 has 14 residues. Trimming cost V 3 bases and J 0 bases, with 10 bases left between them. Germline V CDR1 and CDR2: SGHRS, YFSETQ. As DNA, the CDR3 is TGCGCCAGCAGCTCCGGGACACCCTCCTACGAGCAGTACTTC. This encodes CASSSGTPSYEQYF.

This clonotype was observed a handful of times. The CDR3 bases are TGTGCCAGCAGCTTAGTTTTCAAGCGCTACACAGATACGCAGTATTTT. This translates into CASSLVFKRYTDTQYF. This chain joins TRBV7-2 and TRBJ2-3; D is undetermined. Deletions cut 1 base from V and 2 bases from J, with 13 bases between. Germline CDR1 is SGHTA and CDR2 is FQGNSA. The CDR3 is 16 amino acids.

This clonotype occurred a few times. The gene calls are TRBV6-5 and TRBJ1-1; the D gene is possibly TRBD1 (6 bases). Trimming took off 0 bases at V and 1 base at J, with 12 bases between the two ends. Germline CDR1 and CDR2: MNHEY and SVGAGI. The CDR3 length is 16 residues. The CDR3 DNA follows: TGTGCCAGCAGTTACTCCCCTGGGGGCAAGAACACTGAAGCTTTCTTT. Translating gives CASSYSPGGKNTEAFF.

This clonotype was seen at least ten times. The rearrangement links TRBV20-1 to TRBJ2-5, with 7 bases fitting TRBD2. V was pared by 3 bases and J by 2 bases, with 6 bases of the junction left unmatched. Per germline, CDR1 DFQATT and CDR2 SNEGSKA (reference sequence). The length of the CDR3 is 14 residues. The CDR3 DNA follows: TGCAGTGCTAGGGGACTACAGACTCAAGAGACCCAGTACTTC. It encodes CSARGLQTQETQYF.

A few counts support this clonotype. The chain uses TRBV12-3 or TRBV12-4 and TRBJ2-6; D gene ambiguous. The V gene lost 6 bases and the J gene lost 1 base, with 10 bases spanning the gap. The CDR3 has 15 amino acids. CDR3 residues: CASSLSESGANVLTF. In DNA, the CDR3 is TGTGCCAGCAGCCTGTCGGAGTCTGGGGCCAACGTCCTGACTTTC.

Many counts were recorded for this clonotype. The chain joins TRBV29-1 to TRBJ1-4; 7 bases line up with TRBD1. Germline CDR1 reads SQVTM; CDR2 reads ANQGSEA. The CDR3 runs 13 residues. V shed 6 bases and J 7 bases; nucleotides not matched to a gene: 8. The CDR3 nucleotides read TGCAGCGTCTCCGGGACAGCGGGTGAAAAACTGTTTTTT. Residues: CSVSGTAGEKLFF.

This clonotype was picked up a small number of times. The V gene is TRBV11-2, the J gene TRBJ2-1; the match to TRBD2 covers 11 bases. CDR3 length: 16 amino acids. Looked up from germline, CDR1 is SGHAT and CDR2 is FQNNGV. The V and J ends lost 3 bases and 5 bases, in that order; junction bases with no gene match: 6. CDR3 amino acids: CASSFTSGSLNNEQFF. The CDR3 bases are TGTGCCAGCAGCTTTACTAGCGGGAGTTTGAACAATGAGCAGTTCTTC.

For this clonotype: Given a much more abundant clone one base away, this may be a read error. The rearrangement links TRBV6-1 to TRBJ1-5; tentative D call: TRBD1 (5 bases). The CDR3 spans 14 residues. Germline CDR1 is MNHNS and CDR2 is SASEGT. CDR3 nucleotides: TGTGCCAACAGTCAGGGCGGAATCAATCAGCCCCAGCATTTT. Translating it yields CANSQGGINQPQHF.

This clonotype appeared a few times. This sequence joins TRBV12-5 and TRBJ2-5, with D maybe TRBD2 (6 bases). V was clipped by 3 bases and J by 5 bases, with 10 bases between them. Per germline, CDR1 LGHNT and CDR2 FRNRAP. CDR3 length equals 13 residues. CDR3 in amino acids: CASGLPGSETQYF. In DNA, the CDR3 is TGTGCTAGTGGTTTACCCGGGAGCGAGACCCAGTACTTC.

There are a few counts of this clonotype. CDR3 sequence reads: CASSHSRPGGEKLFF. CDR3 DNA: TGTGCCAGCAGTCACTCGCGACCGGGGGGTGAAAAACTGTTTTTT. This chain uses TRBV12-3 or TRBV12-4 with TRBJ1-4; D is possibly TRBD1 (5 bases). The CDR3 spans 15 residues. V lost 5 bases and J lost 7, with 17 bases in between.

This clonotype has more than one count but fewer than ten. This chain links TRBV20-1 with TRBJ1-5; D remains unclear. V was shortened by 3 bases and J by 1 base, with 10 bases between the two germline ends. This CDR3 contains 14 residues. CDR1 and CDR2 from the germline V gene are DFQATT and SNEGSKA (reference sequence). The DNA of the CDR3 is TGCAGTGCTAGTTGGAGCCAAAGCAATCAGCCCCAGCATTTT. This codes for CSASWSQSNQPQHF.

This clonotype was seen at least ten times. This chain uses TRBV5-1 with TRBJ2-3, with D tentatively TRBD1 (5 bases). This CDR3 has 14 amino acids. V lost 5 bases to trimming and J lost 2 bases, with 12 bases between them. Germline lookup yields CDR1 SGHRS and CDR2 YFSETQ. CDR3 DNA: TGCGCCAGCAGACTAACAGGAGCCACAGATACGCAGTATTTT. It specifies CASRLTGATDTQYF.

This chain joins TRBV5-1 and TRBJ1-1, with D possibly matching TRBD1 (6 bases). V shed 5 bases and J shed 1 base, with 12 bases lying between them. In germline, CDR1 is SGHRS, CDR2 YFSETQ. CDR3 length: 14 residues. CDR3 in DNA: TGCGCCAGCAGGAGGGGGGGACGGAACACTGAAGCTTTCTTT. As protein: CASRRGGRNTEAFF.

The chain couples TRBV6-5 to TRBJ2-3, with a tentative D call TRBD2 (5 bases). The CDR3 is 12 residues long. CDR1 and CDR2 from the germline V gene are MNHEY and SVGAGI. With 6 bases removed from V and 15 bases from J, the gap between germline ends came to 19 bases. CDR3 region: CASSPDRLKCYF. The CDR3 DNA is TGTGCCAGCAGCCCCGATCGACTAAAGTGTTATTTT.

The gene calls are TRBV7-9 and TRBJ1-4; TRBD1 aligns across 9 bases. The CDR3 length is 17 residues. Germline assignment: CDR1 SEHNR and CDR2 FQNEAQ (reference sequence). V was clipped by 5 bases and J by 4 bases; unmatched bases: 11. For the CDR3, the DNA is TGTGCCAGCAGCCCCGGGACAGGGTGGGACCTTAATGAAAAACTGTTTTTT. It encodes CASSPGTGWDLNEKLFF.

This clonotype appeared a few times. This chain links TRBV18 with TRBJ2-1; 7 positions agree with TRBD2. The CDR3 spans 17 residues. Germline lookup yields CDR1 KGHSH and CDR2 LQKENI. Trimming removed 3 bases from V and 5 bases from J; junction bases left unmatched: 13. The DNA for the CDR3 is TGTGCCAGCTCACCCCAAAGGGCAGGGAGGGAAGACAATGAGCAGTTCTTC. It encodes CASSPQRAGREDNEQFF.

A few counts support this clonotype. The chain employs TRBV18 and TRBJ2-1; 8 bases match TRBD1. Germline loops: CDR1 KGHSH, CDR2 LQKENI. Losses at the gene ends were 0 bases for V and 6 bases for J; bases not matched to a gene: 7. The CDR3 loop spans 16 amino acids. The chain's CDR3 is CASSPPGQGIANEQFF. The CDR3 nucleotides are TGTGCCAGCTCACCACCCGGACAGGGTATCGCCAATGAGCAGTTCTTC.

This clonotype was recorded many times. The chain couples TRBV29-1 to TRBJ2-7, with 8 bases lining up with TRBD2. From germline, CDR1 is SQVTM and CDR2 ANQGSEA. This CDR3 has 14 amino acids. Unmatched junction bases numbered 13, after V lost 7 bases and J lost 5 bases. The CDR3 bases are TGCAGCGCAATCCTCGGGGGGGGCTGGAACGAGCAGTACTTC. It translates to CSAILGGGWNEQYF.

The gene calls are TRBV20-1 and TRBJ1-6; D not resolved. The CDR3 is 13 amino acids. Germline V gene lookup returns CDR1 DFQATT and CDR2 SNEGSKA (reference sequence). V was pared by 5 bases and J by 6 bases, with 11 bases between. The CDR3 reads CSAHRDVNSPLHF. The DNA for the CDR3 is TGCAGTGCTCACCGGGATGTTAATTCACCCCTCCACTTT.

The chain links TRBV18 to TRBJ2-3; TRBD1 is a possible D gene (6 bases). This CDR3 contains 15 residues. CDR1 is KGHSH and CDR2 is LQKENI in the germline V gene. Trimming cost V 3 bases and J 10 bases, with 20 bases left between them. The DNA for the CDR3 is TGTGCCAGCTCACCGGTAGGCCAGGGGACGGCGTCGCAGTATTTT. Translation: CASSPVGQGTASQYF.

The chain uses TRBV9 and TRBJ1-2; 10 bases match TRBD1. Germline lookup yields CDR1 SGDLS and CDR2 YYNGEE. Trimming took 4 bases from V and 2 from J; bases not matched to a gene: 5. The CDR3 extends over 15 amino acids. The CDR3 reads CASSHPGQGNYGYTF. The CDR3 DNA sequence: TGTGCCAGCAGCCACCCGGGACAGGGGAACTATGGCTACACCTTC.

V gene TRBV20-1 combines with J gene TRBJ2-1; D is unclear. Trimming took 3 bases from V and 4 from J, leaving 10 bases between them. This CDR3 is built from 13 residues. The germline V gene has CDR1 DFQATT and CDR2 SNEGSKA (reference sequence). CDR3 sequence reads: CSASVNGYNEQFF. The CDR3 DNA reads TGCAGTGCTAGCGTTAACGGGTACAATGAGCAGTTCTTC.

This clonotype came up many times. V is TRBV5-1 and J is TRBJ1-4, with TRBD1 as a possible D gene (6 bases). Per germline, CDR1 SGHRS and CDR2 YFSETQ. The V end lost 0 bases, the J end lost 3 bases, and 12 bases lay between the germline ends. The CDR3 runs to 16 residues. The CDR3 region has the DNA TGCGCCAGCAGCTTGGCCGTCCAGGGGTCTAATGAAAAACTGTTTTTT. It yields the protein CASSLAVQGSNEKLFF.

V gene TRBV12-3 or TRBV12-4 combines with J gene TRBJ1-1, with 7 positions matching TRBD1. The CDR3 sequence is 14 residues long. V shed 6 bases, J shed 7 bases, and the junction held 11 bases outside the gene matches. CDR3 nucleotide sequence: TGTGCCAGCAGCGACCGTCAGGGGGGTATTGAAGCTTTCTTT. This translates into CASSDRQGGIEAFF.

This clonotype appeared a few times. For the CDR3, the DNA is TGTGCCAGCAGCGGGGACAGGGGGCGAGACTCACCCCTCCACTTT. It codes for CASSGDRGRDSPLHF. This sequence joins TRBV5-6 and TRBJ1-6; 12 bases fit TRBD1. The V gene end was trimmed by 4 bases and the J gene end by 10 bases; junction bases not matched to a gene: 6. The CDR3 extends over 15 amino acids. Germline CDR1 is SGHDT and CDR2 is YYEEEE.

The chain joins TRBV5-1 to TRBJ2-2; 13 bases are shared with TRBD2. The CDR3 is made up of 17 amino acids. J lost 6 bases, V lost 4 bases, and 9 bases had no gene match. Germline V gene data show CDR1 as SGHRS and CDR2 as YFSETQ. The CDR3 DNA is TGCGCCAGCAGCAACCCACTAGCGGGAGGGCCTTCCGGGGAGCTGTTTTTT. Amino acid sequence: CASSNPLAGGPSGELFF.

CDR3 DNA sequence: TGTGCCAGCAGCCCACAGGGGATGAACACTGAAGCTTTCTTT. This gives the protein CASSPQGMNTEAFF. The chain recombines TRBV7-6 with TRBJ1-1; 7 bases match TRBD1. CDR1 is SGHVS, CDR2 FNYEAQ, per germline. The CDR3 runs to 14 residues. The V gene end was trimmed by 5 bases and the J gene end by 0 bases; junction bases not matched to a gene: 3.

This clonotype was detected only a few times. V usage is TRBV5-6 and J usage is TRBJ1-2; 9 nucleotides agree with TRBD1. From germline, CDR1 is SGHDT and CDR2 YYEEEE. V shed 3 bases and J 8 bases; nucleotides not matched to a gene: 14. The CDR3 runs 16 residues. As DNA, the CDR3 is TGTGCCAGCAGCTCTCGTCACTCGGGACAGGGTGGAGGCTACACCTTC. Translated, it gives CASSSRHSGQGGGYTF.

This clonotype was counted between two and nine times. V gene TRBV5-6 combines with J gene TRBJ1-1; no clear D. The germline CDR1 and CDR2 sequences are SGHDT and YYEEEE. This CDR3 region has 13 residues. Trimming pared 3 bases from V and 1 base from J, leaving 7 bases between. The CDR3 coding sequence is TGTGCCAGCAGCTCAGGTTGGAACACTGAAGCTTTCTTT. Its translation is CASSSGWNTEAFF.